This TCR beta chain originates from a study of monozygotic twins with inflammatory bowel disease. Per donor there was one draw, yielding a blood sample of around 2.7 ml. Template switching appended UMIs that held a 6-nucleotide sample barcode. Reanalyzing the 5' RACE reads, TCRdb keeps one entry per CDR3 protein, without DNA. The specimen's table records about 140,000 distinct CDR3 sequences. Looked up from germline, CDR1 is KGHDR and CDR2 is SFDVKD. There are 15 residues in the CDR3. The rearrangement uses TRBV24-1 and TRBJ2-1; TCRdb indicates TRBD2, and absent DNA this call remains unverified. Input material: blood. The clonotype comes from a human donor with ulcerative colitis or Crohn's disease, or a healthy co-twin of an affected twin (not recorded which). The CDR3 spells CATSDPGLSFNEQFF.